This TCR beta chain was captured in a study of identical twins. There are many counts of this clonotype. Only healthy Caucasians were enrolled as donors. Each cDNA held unique molecular identifiers, and template switching gave it a universal primer site. TCRdb re-derived calls from the 5' RACE reads in MiXCR, one entry per CDR3 protein. The table shows approximately 410,000 distinct CDR3 sequences, with around a sixth occurring only once. Germline CDR1 is DFQATT and CDR2 is SNEGSKA (reference sequence). The CDR3 extends over 15 amino acids. Losses at the gene ends were 6 bases for V and 3 bases for J; bases not matched to a gene: 9.

Sequences were obtained from naive T cells sorted from blood. This TCR came from a man in his fifties in good health. V is TRBV20-1 and J is TRBJ2-1; TRBD1 aligns across 9 bases. The CDR3 nucleotides read TGCAGTGCCCCGAACCCGGGACAGGGCTACAATGAGCAGTTCTTC. Translation: CSAPNPGQGYNEQFF.